The source of this T cell receptor beta chain is a study of cytomegalovirus exposure and HLA in healthy donors. As regards this clone: Its matching antigen is unknown.

The PCR was carried out with 60 Vbeta primers and 13 Jbeta primers. As processed by the authors: An analysis performed later counted roughly 80 million unique TCR beta chains (roughly 11 million of them shared). The assay was immunoSEQ multiplex PCR, and TCRdb's table has in-frame clones only and misses some. V and J calls and clone size are those listed in that table; D and trimming were worked out from the DNA. The table has approximately 150,000 clones, roughly 74% seen once. Study conclusions and caveats: Investigators reported 164 TCR beta chains as tied to cytomegalovirus. Donors belonging to an Asian-associated ancestry cluster reportedly showed fewer N-insertions in productive TCRs than the approximately 700-donor mean, according to what a later analysis found. Sequencing depth across donors, presence/absence analyses assumed, was roughly uniform.

Between the trimmed V and J ends, which lost 4 bases and 0 bases, there was a span of 20 bases. Germline V gene lookup returns CDR1 MNHEY and CDR2 SMNVEV (reference sequence). CDR3 length equals 18 residues. Sequencing was done on a sample of PBMCs. The clonotype was recovered from a man younger than 35 in good health and CMV-seropositive. This rearrangement joins TRBV27 to TRBJ2-3; possible D gene TRBD1, 5 bases. The CDR3 DNA reads as TGTGCCAGCAGTTCCAATAATGGACACCCGGGTAGCACAGATACGCAGTATTTT. It codes for CASSSNNGHPGSTDTQYF.